These 25 T cell receptor beta chains were all obtained from the same sample, sequenced in a study of CD8 T cells in ankylosing spondylitis. A single record per CDR3 protein comes from TCRdb applying MiXCR to the 5' RACE reads. Counted here are under 300,000 distinct CDR3 sequences, more than 9% occurring once; the ten biggest clones make up about 3%. The sequenced sample consisted of blood, either unsorted or a sorted T cell fraction (not recorded which). The receptors were sampled from a male donor with ankylosing spondylitis or in good health (not recorded which).

This clonotype has a count of ten or more. The V call is TRBV4-2, the J call TRBJ2-3; 12 nucleotides line up with TRBD2. CDR1 is LGHNA, CDR2 YNFKEQ, per germline. This CDR3 region has 18 residues. The V and J ends lost 0 bases and 4 bases, in that order; junction bases with no gene match: 8. In DNA form, the CDR3 reads TGTGCCAGCAGCCAAGATTCAGCTAGCGGGAGGGATGCAGATACGCAGTATTTT. Its protein is CASSQDSASGRDADTQYF.

This clonotype was recorded at least ten times. CDR3 coding DNA: TGTGCCAGCAGTTTACACGAGCCCCAGTACTTC. Protein product: CASSLHEPQYF. V is TRBV12-3 or TRBV12-4 and J is TRBJ2-5; D gene ambiguous. The CDR3 extends over 11 amino acids. Trimming cost V 2 bases and J 9 bases, with 7 bases left between them.

This clonotype occurred many times. The chain combines TRBV7-2 with TRBJ2-7; D is perhaps TRBD2 (6 bases). CDR1 SGHTA and CDR2 FQGNSA come from the germline V gene. V was clipped by 5 bases and J by 0 bases, with 17 bases between them. The CDR3 length is 16 residues. The CDR3 reads CASSRGSGSVSYEQYF. As DNA, the CDR3 is TGTGCCAGCAGCCGGGGGAGCGGGTCGGTCTCCTACGAGCAGTACTTC.

This clonotype was seen at least ten times. The rearrangement links TRBV4-2 to TRBJ2-1, with D possibly called TRBD1 or TRBD2 (5 bases each). The CDR3 has 16 amino acids. The germline CDR1 and CDR2 sequences are LGHNA and YNFKEQ. V was pared by 0 bases and J by 5 bases, with 14 bases between. The CDR3 is CASSQDQGSAHNEQFF. CDR3 in DNA: TGTGCCAGCAGCCAAGATCAGGGTAGCGCCCACAATGAGCAGTTCTTC.

This clonotype was recorded many times. The chain recombines TRBV12-3 or TRBV12-4 with TRBJ2-3; the match to TRBD2 covers 11 bases. The CDR3 extends over 18 amino acids. Trimming cost V 4 bases and J 7 bases; bases outside gene matches: 16. The CDR3 sequence: CASSSLGLAGLHHYTQYF. In DNA, the CDR3 is TGTGCCAGCAGTTCCCTTGGACTAGCGGGCCTCCACCACTATACGCAGTATTTT.

This clonotype has ten or more counts. CDR3 sequence reads: CSARLAGFEQYF. CDR3 DNA: TGCAGTGCTCGACTAGCGGGATTCGAGCAGTACTTC. The gene calls are TRBV20-1 and TRBJ2-7; 11 bases fit TRBD2. The CDR3 is 12 residues long. Germline CDR1 reads DFQATT; CDR2 reads SNEGSKA (reference sequence). V trimming: 5 bases; J trimming: 6 bases; junction bases outside the gene matches: 3.

This clonotype was picked up a small number of times. This sequence joins TRBV2 and TRBJ2-2; D unresolved. V lost 1 base and J 4 bases, leaving 10 bases between the germline ends. This CDR3 region has 15 residues. Germline lookup yields CDR1 SNHLY and CDR2 FYNNEI. CDR3 residues: CASSEDSGRTGELFF. The CDR3 DNA reads as TGTGCCAGCAGTGAAGACTCCGGCCGCACCGGGGAGCTGTTTTTT.

This clonotype was detected many times. At one end, the junction sequence differs from germline, possibly due to a read error. This chain links TRBV5-1 with TRBJ1-1, with no clear D. This CDR3 contains 14 residues. Germline CDR1 and CDR2: SGHRS and YFSETQ. In DNA form, the CDR3 reads TGTGCCAGCAGCTTAGATTCATTGAACACTGAAGCTTTCTTT. It codes for CASSLDSLNTEAFF.

This clonotype was counted a few times. A much larger clone sits a single nucleotide away, making a read error possible. In DNA form, the CDR3 reads TGTGCCAGCAGTTTTTGGGACAGCCCCTACAATGAGCAGTTCTTC. Residues: CASSFWDSPYNEQFF. The gene calls are TRBV27 and TRBJ2-1, with TRBD1 matching over 7 bases. CDR1 is MNHEY, CDR2 SMNVEV, per germline (reference sequence). Unmatched junction bases numbered 4, after V lost 3 bases and J lost 2 bases. The CDR3 is 15 amino acids.

This clonotype has at least ten counts. The V call is TRBV3-1, the J call TRBJ2-1, with TRBD1 matching over 8 bases. Germline trimming cut 0 bases from V and 0 bases from J; bases unmatched to any gene: 1. The V gene's germline CDR1 is LGHDT and CDR2 YNNKEL (reference sequence). This CDR3 is built from 16 residues. The CDR3 loop is CASSQDTGGSYNEQFF. In DNA, the CDR3 is TGTGCCAGCAGCCAAGATACAGGGGGCTCCTACAATGAGCAGTTCTTC.

This clonotype was picked up many times. The chain is built from TRBV9 and TRBJ2-1; D gene unclear. The germline V gene encodes CDR1 SGDLS and CDR2 YYNGEE. The V and J ends lost 4 bases and 10 bases respectively, with 12 bases between them. The CDR3 has 12 amino acids. CDR3 in DNA: TGTGCCAGCAGCATACAAGCCGGGGAGCAGTTCTTC. This translates into CASSIQAGEQFF. The whole variable domain, filled in from reference TRBV9 and TRBJ2-1, reads DSGVTQTPKHLITATGQRVTLRCSPRSGDLSVYWYQQSLDQGLQFLIQYYNGEERAKGNILERFSAQQFPDLHSELNLSSLELGDSALYFCASSIQAGEQFFGPGTRLTVL.

The V call is TRBV9, the J call TRBJ1-2; 8 bases map to TRBD1. Germline assignment: CDR1 SGDLS and CDR2 YYNGEE. Unmatched junction bases numbered 7, after V lost 2 bases and J lost 7 bases. CDR3 length: 14 amino acids. The CDR3 loop is CASSVSQQGVGYTF. The CDR3 nucleotides read TGTGCCAGCAGCGTCTCACAACAGGGGGTTGGCTACACCTTC.

This clonotype has more than one count but fewer than ten. V gene TRBV5-1 combines with J gene TRBJ1-2, with TRBD1 identical over 8 bases. V shed 5 bases and J 6 bases; nucleotides not matched to a gene: 9. Germline V gene data show CDR1 as SGHRS and CDR2 as YFSETQ. CDR3 size: 14 residues. The CDR3 DNA is TGCGCCAGCAGTTCGCAGGGGGGACAGGATGGCTACACCTTC. Translated: CASSSQGGQDGYTF.

This clonotype was seen more than once but under ten times. V and J are TRBV7-9 and TRBJ2-1, with 8 positions matching TRBD2. Germline V gene lookup returns CDR1 SEHNR and CDR2 FQNEAQ (reference sequence). J lost 7 bases, V lost 8 bases, and 13 bases had no gene match. CDR3 length: 15 amino acids. The CDR3 sequence: CASRAEAGVGNEQFF. The CDR3 region has the DNA TGTGCCAGCCGAGCTGAAGCGGGAGTGGGGAATGAGCAGTTCTTC.

The CDR3 region is CASNLDGTGGGEQYF. The CDR3 nucleotides are TGCGCCAGCAACCTGGACGGGACAGGGGGCGGCGAGCAGTACTTC. The chain uses TRBV5-1 and TRBJ2-7, with 12 bases matching TRBD1. The V gene end was trimmed by 6 bases and the J gene end by 6 bases; junction bases not matched to a gene: 10. CDR1 and CDR2 from the germline V gene are SGHRS and YFSETQ. The CDR3 is made up of 15 amino acids.

This clonotype was counted ten times or more. The V and J genes are TRBV20-1 and TRBJ2-1; tentatively, D is TRBD2 (7 bases). CDR1 is DFQATT and CDR2 is SNEGSKA in the germline V gene (reference sequence). CDR3 length: 16 residues. V shed 4 bases and J shed 4 bases, with 20 bases lying between them. CDR3 sequence: CSATGGGRDSYNEQFF. In DNA form, the CDR3 reads TGCAGTGCTACGGGCGGGGGCCGTGATTCATACAATGAGCAGTTCTTC.

Note on this clonotype: This could be a read error, since a much larger clone is one nucleotide away. This CDR3 is CVSSLLSYGYTF. The CDR3 DNA follows: TGTGTCAGCAGCTTATTGTCCTATGGCTACACCTTC. V is TRBV11-2 and J is TRBJ1-2; no clear D gene. The CDR3 has 12 residues. Germline V gene data show CDR1 as SGHAT and CDR2 as FQNNGV.

This clonotype came up a few times. J is TRBJ1-1 and V is TRBV7-9; D might be TRBD1 (5 bases). Germline CDR1 and CDR2: SEHNR and FQNEAQ (reference sequence). The germline V and J ends were trimmed by 2 bases and 5 bases, with 15 bases remaining between them. The CDR3 totals 15 residues. The CDR3 loop reads CASSLPGGGKTEAFF. The CDR3 bases are TGTGCCAGCAGCTTACCTGGTGGGGGAAAGACTGAAGCTTTCTTT.

The DNA for the CDR3 is TGTGCCAGCAGACTAGCGGCGGGCACCGGGGAGCTGTTTTTT. Encoded protein: CASRLAAGTGELFF. The V and J genes are TRBV6-1 and TRBJ2-2, with 8 bases that match TRBD2. V gave up 6 bases and J gave up 4 bases; unmatched junction bases: 4. This CDR3 has 14 residues. CDR1 and CDR2 (germline): MNHNS, SASEGT.

Details on this clonotype: A much larger clone is a single base away; this may be a read error. The chain links TRBV4-2 to TRBJ1-5; 9 positions agree with TRBD1. The CDR3 sequence is 15 residues long. Looked up from germline, CDR1 is LGHNA and CDR2 is YNFKEQ. CDR3 in DNA: TGTGCCAGCAGCCAAGGACAGGGGGACAATCAGCTCCAGCATTTT. It codes for CASSQGQGDNQLQHF.

The chain links TRBV20-1 to TRBJ1-5; TRBD1 matches 12 bases. Germline V lookup: CDR1 DFQATT, CDR2 SNEGSKA (reference sequence). This CDR3 comprises 14 residues. V was clipped by 0 bases and J by 6 bases; unmatched bases: 0. Written as DNA, the CDR3 is TGCAGTGCTAGAGAGGGACAGGGGGCTCAGCCCCAGCATTTT. This gives the protein CSAREGQGAQPQHF.

This clonotype was seen just once. One end of the junction fails to match germline, which may point to a read error. The chain combines TRBV29-1 with TRBJ1-1, with 10 bases lining up with TRBD1. The germline gives CDR1 SQVTM, CDR2 ANQGSEA. There are 17 residues in the CDR3. The CDR3 loop is CSVEDRSPGQGLPEDFF. DNA for the CDR3: TGCAGCGTTGAAGATCGCTCGCCGGGACAGGGGCTGCCTGAAGATTTCTTT.

Comment on this clonotype: At one end, the junction sequence differs from germline, possibly due to a read error. V and J are TRBV3-1 and TRBJ2-3; D is possibly TRBD1 (6 bases). CDR1 and CDR2 (germline): LGHDT, YNNKEL (reference sequence). The CDR3 spans 15 residues. CDR3 sequence reads: CVSSQGAWGQDTQYF. DNA for the CDR3: TGTGTCAGCAGCCAAGGGGCGTGGGGGCAAGATACGCAGTATTTT.

This clonotype was observed a few times. The chain couples TRBV7-2 to TRBJ1-1, with a possible D match to TRBD1 (6 bases). CDR3 length equals 13 residues. V lost 2 bases to trimming and J lost 4 bases, with 8 bases between them. CDR1 SGHTA and CDR2 FQGNSA come from the germline V gene. CDR3: CASSLWGATEAFF. The CDR3 region has the DNA TGTGCCAGCAGCTTATGGGGGGCCACTGAAGCTTTCTTT.

This clonotype was found many times. The J gene is TRBJ2-5, the V gene TRBV5-1; no clear D. With 0 bases removed from V and 13 bases from J, the gap between germline ends came to 10 bases. This CDR3 has 11 residues. Germline CDR1 is SGHRS and CDR2 is YFSETQ. CDR3 bases: TGCGCCAGCAGCTTGGAAGGGATGCGGTACTTC. Its protein is CASSLEGMRYF.